These T cell receptor beta chains were read from a single sample in a study of blood T cell repertoires in COVID-19. Profiling relied on immunoSEQ multiplex PCR, and the TCRdb table lists in-frame clones only, not all of them. Here the sample spans more than 150,000 clones, roughly 88% being singletons. The sequenced sample was peripheral blood. These receptors all come from a woman aged 80 or older with acute or convalescent COVID-19. Each CDR3 is given with its conserved first and last residue. A D gene is named only where the DNA matches it firmly. Clone sizes are given selectively: once, few, many, or a class where the clone is expanded.

CASRDRGGYTF,TGTGCCAGCAGGGACAGGGGCGGCTACACCTTC,TRBD1,TRBJ1-2,.,TRBV12-3/TRBV12-4
CASSWTGGNEQFF,TGTGCCAGCAGCTGGACAGGTGGTAATGAGCAGTTCTTC,TRBD1,TRBJ2-1,.,TRBV7-9
CASSLVAGGGADTQYF,TGCGCCAGCAGCTTGGTAGCGGGGGGCGGTGCAGATACGCAGTATTTT,TRBD2,TRBJ2-3,.,TRBV5-1
CSVGTDSNQPQHF,TGCAGCGTTGGGACAGATAGCAATCAGCCCCAGCATTTT,.,TRBJ1-5,.,TRBV29-1
CATSDPSRGQNNEQFF,TGTGCCACCAGTGATCCTTCCCGAGGACAGAACAATGAGCAGTTCTTC,.,TRBJ2-1,.,TRBV24-1
CASSRDYTDTQYF,TGTGCCAGCAGCAGGGACTACACAGATACGCAGTATTTT,TRBD2,TRBJ2-3,few,TRBV7-2
CASSYLRAGGPNEQFF,TGTGCCAGCAGTTATTTGAGAGCGGGAGGGCCCAATGAGCAGTTCTTC,TRBD2,TRBJ2-1,.,TRBV6-5
CASSRQGSYYGYTF,TGTGCCAGCAGCCGACAGGGTTCATACTATGGCTACACCTTC,TRBD1,TRBJ1-2,.,TRBV3-1/TRBV3-2
CASSLVWREENEQFF,TGTGCCAGCAGCTTAGTGTGGCGGGAGGAGAATGAGCAGTTCTTC,TRBD2,TRBJ2-1,.,TRBV7-2
CASSRTGMREFF,TGTGCCAGCAGCCGAACCGGGATGAGGGAGTTCTTC,.,TRBJ2-1,.,TRBV7-9
CAISSGGGSYEQYF,TGTGCCATCAGTAGCGGGGGGGGCTCCTACGAGCAGTACTTC,TRBD2,TRBJ2-7,once,TRBV10-3
CASSLQQGDEQFF,TGTGCCAGCAGTCTGCAGCAGGGGGATGAGCAGTTCTTC,TRBD1,TRBJ2-1,.,TRBV12-3/TRBV12-4
CASSEPPSGRGEQYF,TGTGCCAGCAGTGAACCCCCTAGCGGGAGGGGAGAGCAGTACTTC,TRBD2,TRBJ2-7,.,TRBV6-1